The present T cell receptor (beta chain) was sequenced within a study of cytomegalovirus exposure and HLA in healthy donors. Study information: Among the roughly 400 genotyped donors, less than 85% were placed in the Caucasian-associated ancestry cluster.

Trimming cost V 6 bases and J 7 bases; bases outside gene matches: 7. Germline CDR1 reads ENHRY; CDR2 reads SYGVKD. CDR3 size: 13 residues. 60 Vbeta and 13 Jbeta primers were used in PCR. The data were produced by immunoSEQ multiplex PCR, yet TCRdb's version contains in-frame clones alone and is incomplete. This table has a few hundred thousand clones, around nine tenths appearing once. The chain carries TRBV10-3 and TRBJ1-2; 8 positions match TRBD1. This receptor was obtained from a woman aged 18-29 years in good health and CMV-seronegative. The sequenced sample consisted of PBMCs. CDR3 nucleotide sequence: TGTGCCATCAGCCCCGACAGGGGTGGTGGCTACACCTTC. Translated, it gives CAISPDRGGGYTF.